The 8 T cell receptor beta chains below all came from one sample that was sequenced in a study of shared clonotypes between healthy human individuals. TCRdb keeps only in-frame clones here, not all; method: immunoSEQ multiplex PCR. Of more than 150,000 clones detected, about 66% appear once; the ten largest clones hold less than 11%. The source material was memory CD4+ T cells sorted from blood. Sample subset: CD45RA-negative fraction. Every receptor here comes from a man aged 25 to 40 in good health.

The V call is TRBV4-1, the J call TRBJ1-1; no firm D call. CDR3 length equals 18 residues. The germline V gene encodes CDR1 MGHRA and CDR2 YSYEKL. The ends were cut back, 1 base at V and 3 bases at J, with 21 bases in the middle. CDR3 sequence reads: CASSQGPEGSFRDTEAFF. CDR3 nucleotide sequence: TGCGCCAGCAGCCAAGGGCCCGAAGGGTCGTTTCGGGACACTGAAGCTTTCTTT.

This clone was seen only a few times. The CDR3 here is CASISNSDRSETQYF. Here the CDR3 DNA reads TGTGCCAGCATAAGCAACTCGGACAGGTCAGAGACCCAGTACTTC. The J gene is TRBJ2-5, the V gene TRBV2, with TRBD1 matching over 7 bases. This CDR3 is 15 amino acids long. Germline CDR1 is SNHLY and CDR2 is FYNNEI. V dropped 7 bases and J dropped 4; count of bases not matched to a gene: 12.

The CDR3 nucleotides are TGTGCCAGCAGCTTAGGGTCCCTGGGGGAGCTGTTTTTT. It encodes CASSLGSLGELFF. The chain uses TRBV7-2 and TRBJ2-2; no definite D call. The length of the CDR3 is 13 residues. Germline lookup yields CDR1 SGHTA and CDR2 FQGNSA. V lost 1 base to trimming and J lost 8 bases, with 8 bases between them. The variable domain in full, completed from reference TRBV7-2 and TRBJ2-2, reads GAGVSQSPSNKVTEKGKDVELRCDPISGHTALYWYRQSLGQGLEFLIYFQGNSAPDKSGLPSDRFSAERTGGSVSTLTIQRTQQEDSAVYLCASSLGSLGELFFGEGSRLTVL.

The chain carries TRBV7-2 and TRBJ1-4; 9 bases are a match to TRBD1. V lost 3 bases to trimming and J lost 8 bases; unmatched junction nucleotides: 7. Germline V gives CDR1 SGHTA, CDR2 FQGNSA. The CDR3 is made up of 15 amino acids. CDR3: CASSFNRGLREKLFF. The DNA of the CDR3 is TGTGCCAGCAGCTTTAACAGGGGGCTTCGGGAAAAACTGTTTTTT.

This clone was picked up a small number of times. The chain employs TRBV7-8 and TRBJ2-7; 13 positions agree with TRBD2. CDR1 and CDR2 (germline): SGHVS, FQNEAQ. Unmatched junction bases numbered 10, after V lost 5 bases and J lost 0 bases. CDR3 length: 18 residues. CDR3 sequence: CASSPKGLAGPSSYEQYF. The CDR3, as DNA: TGTGCCAGCAGCCCCAAGGGACTAGCGGGACCTAGCTCCTACGAGCAGTACTTC.

This clone was counted only a few times. The chain is built from TRBV19 and TRBJ2-1; D remains ambiguous. Germline V CDR1 and CDR2: LNHDA, SQIVND (reference sequence). V shed 3 bases and J shed 8 bases, with 23 bases lying between them. This CDR3 has 17 amino acids. The CDR3 region is CASSIPFPSRSRDEQFF. The DNA for the CDR3 is TGTGCCAGTAGTATCCCTTTTCCTAGTCGATCCCGCGATGAGCAGTTCTTC.

The chain is built from TRBV7-2 and TRBJ2-2; the D is unclear. The V end was cut by 5 bases, the J end by 7 bases, with 11 bases between. Germline values: CDR1 SGHTA, CDR2 FQGNSA. The CDR3 loop spans 13 amino acids. The CDR3 sequence is CASSIDTGGELFF. The CDR3 DNA sequence: TGTGCCAGCAGCATAGACACTGGCGGGGAGCTGTTTTTT.

This clone was counted a single time. The genes are TRBV14 and TRBJ2-1; no definite D call. Trimming took off 5 bases at V and 1 base at J, with 18 bases between the two ends. Germline values: CDR1 SGHDN, CDR2 FVKESK. The CDR3 is 17 residues long. This chain's CDR3 is CASSSRIGSPSYNEQFF. The CDR3 coding sequence is TGTGCCAGCAGCTCTCGGATAGGATCCCCTTCCTACAATGAGCAGTTCTTC.